This TCR beta chain derives from a study of molecular identifiers for immune sequencing clone quantification. This clonotype was found many times. TCRdb re-analysed the PCR reads in MiXCR, keeping a single row per CDR3 protein. The data show about 100,000 distinct CDR3 sequences, under 40% seen once. Trimming removed 2 bases from V and 7 bases from J, with 13 bases in between. Looked up from germline, CDR1 is SGHDT and CDR2 is YYEEEE. The CDR3 runs 13 residues. This TCR was recovered from a human donor in good health. Some libraries in this study had Jurkat cell RNA spiked in. The sequenced sample consisted of naive CD8+ T cells from blood, with Jurkat cell RNA spiked in. Subset denoted: FACS-sorted CD8+CD4-CCR7+CD45RA+ naive T cells. The rearrangement joins TRBV5-6 to TRBJ2-7; D remains ambiguous. CDR3 nucleotide sequence: TGTGCCAGCAGCTTAGGCGCAGGTGGGGAGCAGTACTTC. This translates into CASSLGAGGEQYF.